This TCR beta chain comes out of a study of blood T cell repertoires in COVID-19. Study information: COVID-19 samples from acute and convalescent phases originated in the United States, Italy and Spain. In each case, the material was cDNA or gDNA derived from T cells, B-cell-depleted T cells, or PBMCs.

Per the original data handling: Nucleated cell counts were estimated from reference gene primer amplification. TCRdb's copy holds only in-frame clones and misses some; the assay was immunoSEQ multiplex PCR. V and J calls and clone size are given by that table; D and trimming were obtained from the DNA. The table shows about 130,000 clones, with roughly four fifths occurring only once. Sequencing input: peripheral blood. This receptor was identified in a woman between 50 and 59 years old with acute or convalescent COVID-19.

The CDR3 nucleotides read TGTGCCAGCAGTTTGAGACTAGCGGGGGCCTACGAGCAGTACTTC. Protein: CASSLRLAGAYEQYF. V gene TRBV27 combines with J gene TRBJ2-7, with 12 bases aligning to TRBD2. The CDR3 sequence is 15 residues long. V dropped 3 bases and J dropped 2; count of bases not matched to a gene: 2. From germline, CDR1 is MNHEY and CDR2 SMNVEV (reference sequence).